A selection of T cell receptor beta chains follows, all from one sample in a study of T cell repertoires in cytomegalovirus infection. Their target antigens are unknown. MiXCR was run by TCRdb on the reads, yielding one entry per CDR3 protein. The top ten clones hold over 12% of a sample with approximately 1,000,000 distinct CDR3 sequences, more than 25% of them seen once. Source: cultured CD8+ T cells from PBMCs, taken from culture after CMV antigen stimulation. The receptors were sampled from a human donor in good health (CMV status not recorded). Some clones in this sample may be carry-over from other donors' samples. Both conserved end residues are part of each CDR3. D genes are given only for firm matches. Expanded clones are given a class, and other clones once, few, many or no size at all.

CDR3: CASSPPGTSGGSYNEQFF; DNA: TGTGCCAGCTCACCACCCGGGACTAGCGGGGGGTCCTACAATGAGCAGTTCTTC; V: TRBV18; J: TRBJ2-1; D: TRBD2; size: -
CDR3: CASSYTPEGNEQFF; DNA: TGTGCCAGCAGTTACACCCCGGAGGGTAATGAGCAGTTCTTC; V: TRBV6-5; J: TRBJ2-1; D: -; size: few
CDR3: CASSQDTLAGSNNEQFF; DNA: TGCGCCAGCAGCCAAGATACCCTAGCGGGGTCTAACAATGAGCAGTTCTTC; V: TRBV4-1; J: TRBJ2-1; D: TRBD2; size: -
CDR3: CASSQEAGGAEQFF; DNA: TGCGCCAGCAGCCAAGAGGCGGGGGGCGCGGAGCAGTTCTTC; V: TRBV4-1; J: TRBJ2-1; D: TRBD2; size: few
CDR3: CAISEIERMEGDYEQYF; DNA: TGTGCCATCAGTGAGATCGAGCGTATGGAGGGGGATTACGAGCAGTACTTC; V: TRBV10-3; J: TRBJ2-7; D: -; size: -
CDR3: CASSLEGYDGYTF; DNA: TGTGCCAGCAGCTTGGAGGGATATGATGGCTACACCTTC; V: TRBV5-6; J: TRBJ1-2; D: -; size: -
CDR3: CSVTYRDGNYGYTF; DNA: TGCAGCGTAACATACCGGGACGGTAACTATGGCTACACCTTC; V: TRBV29-1; J: TRBJ1-2; D: -; size: -
CDR3: CASSSRKGAVADTQYF; DNA: TGTGCCAGCAGTTCAAGGAAGGGGGCAGTAGCGGATACGCAGTATTTT; V: TRBV12-3/TRBV12-4; J: TRBJ2-3; D: TRBD1; size: -
CDR3: CASRKTGSGANVLTF; DNA: TGTGCCAGCAGAAAGACGGGATCTGGGGCCAACGTCCTGACTTTC; V: TRBV14; J: TRBJ2-6; D: -; size: -
CDR3: CASSLDSGLAGVETQYF; DNA: TGTGCCAGCAGCTTAGATTCGGGACTAGCGGGGGTAGAGACCCAGTACTTC; V: TRBV7-6; J: TRBJ2-5; D: TRBD2; size: many
CDR3: CAISESHEQYF; DNA: TGTGCCATCAGTGAGTCGCACGAGCAGTACTTC; V: TRBV10-3; J: TRBJ2-7; D: -; size: -
CDR3: CASIKGRVEAFF; DNA: TGTGCCAGCATAAAAGGCAGGGTAGAAGCTTTCTTT; V: TRBV2; J: TRBJ1-1; D: -; size: -
CDR3: CASSLNLRPKNTEAFF; DNA: TGTGCCAGCAGCTTAAACCTCCGTCCGAAGAACACTGAAGCTTTCTTT; V: TRBV7-9; J: TRBJ1-1; D: -; size: few
CDR3: CSASPPSVGSGYTF; DNA: TGCAGTGCTAGTCCCCCGTCGGTGGGGTCCGGCTACACCTTC; V: TRBV20-1; J: TRBJ1-2; D: -; size: few
CDR3: CASSLALATEAFF; DNA: TGTGCCAGCAGTTTAGCGCTGGCAACTGAAGCTTTCTTT; V: TRBV12-3/TRBV12-4; J: TRBJ1-1; D: -; size: many
CDR3: CASSLDPFTGQGSPLHF; DNA: TGTGCCAGCAGCTTAGACCCTTTTACAGGGCAGGGTTCACCCCTCCACTTT; V: TRBV7-6; J: TRBJ1-6; D: -; size: many
CDR3: CASSQEGRGYNEQFF; DNA: TGCGCCAGCAGCCAAGAAGGTCGGGGGTACAATGAGCAGTTCTTC; V: TRBV4-1; J: TRBJ2-1; D: -; size: few
CDR3: CASSDSIYGYTF; DNA: TGTGCCAGTAGCGACAGTATTTATGGCTACACCTTC; V: TRBV19; J: TRBJ1-2; D: -; size: few
CDR3: CASNGQGTLHF; DNA: TGCGCCAGCAATGGACAGGGGACCCTCCACTTT; V: TRBV10-2; J: TRBJ1-6; D: TRBD1; size: few
CDR3: CASSLGGFNSNQPQHF; DNA: TGTGCCAGCAGCTTAGGGGGTTTCAATAGCAATCAGCCCCAGCATTTT; V: TRBV7-9; J: TRBJ1-5; D: -; size: many
CDR3: CATQPFEQYF; DNA: TGTGCCACCCAGCCCTTCGAGCAGTACTTC; V: TRBV13; J: TRBJ2-7; D: -; size: once
CDR3: CASSMNNQETQYF; DNA: TGTGCCAGCAGTATGAATAACCAAGAGACCCAGTACTTC; V: TRBV6-1; J: TRBJ2-5; D: -; size: few
CDR3: CASSGGSGGYTF; DNA: TGCGCCAGCAGTGGAGGGTCGGGAGGCTACACCTTC; V: TRBV10-2; J: TRBJ1-2; D: -; size: -
CDR3: CSASANTQYF; DNA: TGCAGTGCCTCGGCAAATACGCAGTATTTT; V: TRBV20-1; J: TRBJ2-3; D: -; size: -
CDR3: CASTNRVNEKLFF; DNA: TGTGCCAGTACTAACAGGGTTAATGAAAAACTGTTTTTT; V: TRBV27; J: TRBJ1-4; D: -; size: few